The T cell receptor beta chain described here comes from a study of T cells in localized non-small cell lung cancer. Germline lookup yields CDR1 SQVTM and CDR2 ANQGSEA. V lost 5 bases to trimming and J lost 2 bases, with 12 bases between them. This CDR3 contains 13 residues. Findings and caveats of the study: Analysis by sequencing included only one tumor region, so heterogeneity remains possible. Those with higher blood T cell density had longer overall survival. Uninvolved adjacent lung had higher T cell clonality than tumor and all other tissues. In adjacent lung, a median roughly 53 of the top 100 tumor clones were found.

Only in-frame clones appear in the TCRdb table, and some are missing; sequencing was by immunoSEQ multiplex PCR. The sample lists some 49,000 clones, 81% occurring once. About this clone itself: Its target is unknown.

The source was peripheral blood mononuclear cells, collected before any cancer treatment. The TCR was taken from a man aged 35-69 years with stage III lung adenocarcinoma. The genes are TRBV29-1 and TRBJ1-2, with D perhaps TRBD1 (5 bases). CDR3 in amino acids: CSVIQEKNYGYTF. The CDR3 region has the DNA TGCAGCGTTATACAGGAGAAAAACTATGGCTACACCTTC.